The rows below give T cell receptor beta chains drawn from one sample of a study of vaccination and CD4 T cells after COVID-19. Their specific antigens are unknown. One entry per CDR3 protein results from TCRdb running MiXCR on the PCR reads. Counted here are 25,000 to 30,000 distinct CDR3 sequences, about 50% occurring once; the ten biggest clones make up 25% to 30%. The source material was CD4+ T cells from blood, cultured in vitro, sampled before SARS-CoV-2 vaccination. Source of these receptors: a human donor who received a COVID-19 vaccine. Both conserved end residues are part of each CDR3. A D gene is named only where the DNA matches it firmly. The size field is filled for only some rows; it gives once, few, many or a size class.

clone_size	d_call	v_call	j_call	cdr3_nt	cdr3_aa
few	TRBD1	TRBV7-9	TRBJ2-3	TGTGCCAGCAGCCCCGGTACAGGGGGCTGGTCAGATACGCAGTATTTT	CASSPGTGGWSDTQYF
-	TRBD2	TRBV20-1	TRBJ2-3	TGCAGTGCTATGCATAGCGGGGGGCACGGTACGCAGTATTTT	CSAMHSGGHGTQYF
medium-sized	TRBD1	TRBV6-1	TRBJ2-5	TGTGCCAGCAGTGAAATGGGACAGGGGGGAGAGACCCAGTACTTC	CASSEMGQGGETQYF
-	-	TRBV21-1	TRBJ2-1	TGTGCCAGCAGCAAAGCGGTGCCGGGACAGGCTTACAATGAGCAGTTCTTC	CASSKAVPGQAYNEQFF
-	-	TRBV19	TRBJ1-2	TGTGCCAGTAGCCAGGTAACGGTCCCCGAAAAACTTGGCTACACCTTC	CASSQVTVPEKLGYTF
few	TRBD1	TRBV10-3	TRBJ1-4	TGTGCCACTAAGGACAGGCGTCCTGCAACTAATGAAAAACTGTTTTTT	CATKDRRPATNEKLFF
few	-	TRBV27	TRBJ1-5	TGTGCCAGCAGTTCCCGACAGAGAAAATCGGATCAGCCCCAGCATTTT	CASSSRQRKSDQPQHF
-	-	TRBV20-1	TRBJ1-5	TGCAGTGCTAGAGTAGGAGGGGACTATAGCGGTCAGCCCCAGCATTTT	CSARVGGDYSGQPQHF
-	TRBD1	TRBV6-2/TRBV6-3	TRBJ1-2	TGTGCCAGCAAACCAACCGGGACAGGGGGTTATGGCTACACCTTC	CASKPTGTGGYGYTF
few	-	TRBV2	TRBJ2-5	TGTGCCAGCAAGCCCCAAGAGACCCAGTACTTC	CASKPQETQYF
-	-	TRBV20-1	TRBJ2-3	TGCAGTGCTAATTTGGGGGCCAGCACAGATACGCAGTATTTT	CSANLGASTDTQYF
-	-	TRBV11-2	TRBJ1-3	TGTGCCAGCAGCCCCAGGACAGCCGGCCTCTCTGGAAACACCATATATTTT	CASSPRTAGLSGNTIYF
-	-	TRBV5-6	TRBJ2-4	TGTGCCAGCAGCTTGAGACAGATACTAGCCAAAAACATTCAGTACTTC	CASSLRQILAKNIQYF
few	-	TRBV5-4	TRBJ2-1	TGTGCCAGTGGCCCAGCATACAATGAGCAGTTCTTC	CASGPAYNEQFF
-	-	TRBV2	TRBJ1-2	TGTGCCAGCAGTCTGCGCGGGGGCTACACCTTC	CASSLRGGYTF
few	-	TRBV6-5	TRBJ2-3	TGTGCCAGCAGTTACTACCGGACCACAGATACGCAGTATTTT	CASSYYRTTDTQYF
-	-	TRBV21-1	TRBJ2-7	TGTGCCAGCAGCAAAGCGGGGGACAGGACTAAGACCTACGAGCAGTACTTC	CASSKAGDRTKTYEQYF
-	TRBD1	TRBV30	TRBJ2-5	TGTGCCTGGAGGACAGGGGGATCAGAGACCCAGTACTTC	CAWRTGGSETQYF
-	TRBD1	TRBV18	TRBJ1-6	TGTGCCAGCTCACAGGACAGGGGGAATTCACCCCTCCACTTT	CASSQDRGNSPLHF
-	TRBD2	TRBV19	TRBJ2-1	TGTGCCAGTAGTATAATACCGGGACTAGTTAAGGATGAGCAGTTCTTC	CASSIIPGLVKDEQFF
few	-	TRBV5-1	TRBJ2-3	TGCGCCAGCAGCTTGATTCGGGGGGCTAGCACAGATACGCAGTATTTT	CASSLIRGASTDTQYF
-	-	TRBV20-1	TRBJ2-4	TGCAGTGCTAGAGTGGCTAGGCCAACCAAAAACATTCAGTACTTC	CSARVARPTKNIQYF
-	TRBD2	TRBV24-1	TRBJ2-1	TGTGCCACCAGTGATCCGCCGGAGCGGGGGGGCACCAATGAGCAGTTCTTC	CATSDPPERGGTNEQFF
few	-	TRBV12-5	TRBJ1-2	TGTGCTAGTGGTTTAGGAGCCGGCTACACCTTC	CASGLGAGYTF
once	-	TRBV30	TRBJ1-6	TGTGCCTGGACGGGTCAGACCGGATCACCCCTCCACTTT	CAWTGQTGSPLHF
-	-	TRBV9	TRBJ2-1	TGTGCCAGCAGCGTAGCGGGGGATGAGCAGTTCTTC	CASSVAGDEQFF
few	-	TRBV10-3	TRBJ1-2	TGTGCCATCAGTGAGCGCAGGGATTATGGCTACACCTTC	CAISERRDYGYTF
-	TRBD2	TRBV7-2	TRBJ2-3	TGTGCCAGCAGTTCCACTAGCGGGGGGACTAGCACAGATACGCAGTATTTT	CASSSTSGGTSTDTQYF
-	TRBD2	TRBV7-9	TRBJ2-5	TGTGCCAGCAGCTTTCGACTAGCGGGTAGGGAGGAGACCCAGTACTTC	CASSFRLAGREETQYF
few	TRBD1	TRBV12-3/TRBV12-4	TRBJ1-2	TGTGCCAGCCCACCCGACAGGGGAGGCTATGGCTACACCTTC	CASPPDRGGYGYTF
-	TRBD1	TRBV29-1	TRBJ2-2	TGCAGCGTTGCGTCCCACGACAGGGGGGTCGGGGAGCTGTTTTTT	CSVASHDRGVGELFF
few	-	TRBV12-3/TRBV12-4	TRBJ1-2	TGTGCCAGCAGTTTATCAAGGGGCAACTATGGCTACACCTTC	CASSLSRGNYGYTF
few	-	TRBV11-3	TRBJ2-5	TGTGCCAGCAGCTTAGGGGAGCAAGAGACCCAGTACTTC	CASSLGEQETQYF
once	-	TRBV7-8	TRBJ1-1	TGTGCCAGCAGCTTAGCTACAGGGTTTGGTGAAGCTTTCTTT	CASSLATGFGEAFF
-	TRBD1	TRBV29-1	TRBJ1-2	TGCAGCGCTCCTGGACAGGGGAACTATGGCTACACCTTC	CSAPGQGNYGYTF
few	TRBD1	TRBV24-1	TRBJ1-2	TGTGCCACCAGTGATTCCGACAGGGGTAACTATGGCTACACCTTC	CATSDSDRGNYGYTF
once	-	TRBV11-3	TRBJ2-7	TGTGCCAGCAGCCGGGGGGCGAACGAGCAGTACTTC	CASSRGANEQYF
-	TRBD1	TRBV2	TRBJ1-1	TGTGCCAGCAGTTCACAGGGGGCTGAAGCTTTCTTT	CASSSQGAEAFF
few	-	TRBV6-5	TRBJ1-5	TGTGCCAGCAGTTCCGACCGCAATCAGCCCCAGCATTTT	CASSSDRNQPQHF
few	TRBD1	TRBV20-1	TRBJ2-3	TGCAGTGCCATCCCCGGGACAGCAAACACAGATACGCAGTATTTT	CSAIPGTANTDTQYF
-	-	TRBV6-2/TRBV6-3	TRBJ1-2	TGTGCCAGCAAAAACCGGGACCGACTTCCCTCAAACTATGGCTACACCTTC	CASKNRDRLPSNYGYTF
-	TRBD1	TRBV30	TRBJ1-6	TGTGCCTGGAAACAGGGGGATTATAATTCACCCCTCCACTTT	CAWKQGDYNSPLHF
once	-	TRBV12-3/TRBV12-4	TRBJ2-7	TGTGCCAGCAGCCCCCGCGGCTACCAGGGTCCCTACGAGCAGTACTTC	CASSPRGYQGPYEQYF
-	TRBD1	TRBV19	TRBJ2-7	TGTGCCAGTAGTATACAGGACAGGGGGGACTACGAGCAGTACTTC	CASSIQDRGDYEQYF
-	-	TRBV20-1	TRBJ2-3	TGCAGTGCTAGAGTCGATGGTCGGGGACTCTACAGGGATACGCAGTATTTT	CSARVDGRGLYRDTQYF
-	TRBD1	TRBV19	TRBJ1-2	TGTGCCAGTAGTTCCCGGGGTCAGGGGGACTATGGCTACACCTTC	CASSSRGQGDYGYTF
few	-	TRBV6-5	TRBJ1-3	TGTGCCAGCAGTTACCCTACAGGCTCCTCTGGAAACACCATATATTTT	CASSYPTGSSGNTIYF
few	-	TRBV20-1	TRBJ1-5	TGCAGTGCTAGTTTGTGGGGCAATCAGCCCCAGCATTTT	CSASLWGNQPQHF
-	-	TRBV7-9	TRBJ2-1	TGTGCCAGCAGCTTAGCTGTAGGGCTAGCGAATGAGCAGTTCTTC	CASSLAVGLANEQFF
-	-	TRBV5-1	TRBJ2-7	TGCGCCAGCAGCTTGGACAGATACTACGAGCAGTACTTC	CASSLDRYYEQYF
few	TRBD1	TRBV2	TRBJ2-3	TGTGCCAGCAGTGGGGTACAGGGGTTGGGTGAAGATACGCAGTATTTT	CASSGVQGLGEDTQYF
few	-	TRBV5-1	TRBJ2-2	TGCGCCAGCAGCTTGGGGCAGGGGACCGGGGAGCTGTTTTTT	CASSLGQGTGELFF
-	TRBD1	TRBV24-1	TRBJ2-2	TGTGCCACCAGTGATTTTAACAGGGGGCAAACCGGGGAGCTGTTTTTT	CATSDFNRGQTGELFF
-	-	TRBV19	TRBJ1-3	TGTGCCAGCACCACCTCGTCTGGAAACACCATATATTTT	CASTTSSGNTIYF